Listed below are T cell receptor beta chains from one sample, sequenced in a study of identical twins. One entry per CDR3 protein results from TCRdb running MiXCR on the 5' RACE reads. The table includes some 250,000 distinct CDR3 sequences, 9.5% to 15% detected once. These data were likewise used in another study, on yellow fever vaccine responses in identical twins.

Sequenced: memory (CD45RO+) T cells sorted from blood. Receptors were obtained from a woman between 18 and 29 years old in good health. Both conserved end residues are trimmed from each CDR3. The order of the fields is clone size, V gene, J gene, CDR3 protein. Expanded clones get a size class; other rows say once, few or many, or leave the size out.

size: .; V: TRBV5-1; J: TRBJ2-2; CDR3: ASAAGSVDTGELF
size: .; V: TRBV28; J: TRBJ1-2; CDR3: ASKLTGNYGYT
size: .; V: TRBV6-6; J: TRBJ1-5; CDR3: AITTGHNQPQH
size: few; V: TRBV10-3; J: TRBJ2-1; CDR3: AISERGGEGNEQF
size: few; V: TRBV11-3; J: TRBJ1-1; CDR3: ASSLGMGDTEAF
size: .; V: TRBV4-1; J: TRBJ2-7; CDR3: ASSQRIGQGTYEQY
size: .; V: TRBV20-1; J: TRBJ1-5; CDR3: SATDLEDSNQPQH
size: few; V: TRBV20-1; J: TRBJ2-3; CDR3: SAPRGGNTDTQY
size: .; V: TRBV5-1; J: TRBJ1-6; CDR3: ASSLVSSGSPLH
size: .; V: TRBV5-1; J: TRBJ2-1; CDR3: ASSFPGVAYNEQF
size: few; V: TRBV12-3/TRBV12-4; J: TRBJ2-3; CDR3: ASSFRQNTDTQY
size: .; V: TRBV20-1; J: TRBJ2-7; CDR3: SAELTGMRLEQY
size: .; V: TRBV7-2; J: TRBJ1-1; CDR3: ASSRAGWNTEAF
size: .; V: TRBV14; J: TRBJ2-7; CDR3: ASSQTQGLSYEQY
size: few; V: TRBV3-1; J: TRBJ1-2; CDR3: ASSQHDGSYGYT
size: few; V: TRBV6-1; J: TRBJ2-5; CDR3: ASSRTLQETQY
size: few; V: TRBV7-9; J: TRBJ2-1; CDR3: ASSLELAGIREQF
size: .; V: TRBV7-2; J: TRBJ2-2; CDR3: ASSFSIALNTGELF
size: .; V: TRBV2; J: TRBJ2-7; CDR3: ASRGGASYEQY
size: few; V: TRBV12-3/TRBV12-4; J: TRBJ2-5; CDR3: ASSRGTDRGRGETQY
size: .; V: TRBV20-1; J: TRBJ2-5; CDR3: SASGGSVRETQY
size: few; V: TRBV12-3/TRBV12-4; J: TRBJ2-2; CDR3: ASSPLAGGPVTGELF
size: few; V: TRBV6-2/TRBV6-3; J: TRBJ2-3; CDR3: ASSYSVGDVTDTQY
size: .; V: TRBV10-3; J: TRBJ2-2; CDR3: AINHLLANTGELF